The 32 T cell receptor beta chains in this list originate from one sample, sequenced in a study of blood T cell repertoires in COVID-19 (dated by TCRdb to about 2020). Library method: the immunoSEQ multiplex PCR assay. TCRdb carries this immuneACCESS record with in-frame sequences only. Its versions omit some clonotypes, under half of them owing to an unresolved V gene in the studies checked, with the rest unexplained. For this sample the table gives about 210,000 clones, of which around nine tenths were detected only once. The ten largest make up roughly 6.2% of the sample. Source material: peripheral blood. These TCRs come from a man aged 55 to 69 who had recovered from COVID-19.

V gene TRBV6-4 combines with J gene TRBJ1-2; the match to TRBD1 covers 7 bases. The CDR3 has 13 amino acids. Germline V CDR1 and CDR2: MRHNA, SNTAGT. Trimming cost V 6 bases and J 5 bases; bases outside gene matches: 6. CDR3 protein: CASRRQGGYGYTF. The CDR3 nucleotides read TGTGCCAGCAGACGACAGGGCGGGTATGGCTACACCTTC.

The chain combines TRBV6-5 with TRBJ2-1, with D maybe TRBD1 (6 bases). Trimming took off 8 bases at V and 3 bases at J, with 11 bases between the two ends. CDR1 is MNHEY, CDR2 SVGAGI, per germline. This CDR3 comprises 13 residues. DNA for the CDR3: TGTGCCAGCCGGGACACATTCTACAATGAGCAGTTCTTC. Protein: CASRDTFYNEQFF.

The J gene is TRBJ1-1, the V gene TRBV5-1, with TRBD1 matching over 10 bases. V dropped 0 bases and J dropped 5; count of bases not matched to a gene: 7. The CDR3 sequence is 16 residues long. Germline-derived CDR1 and CDR2 are SGHRS and YFSETQ. The CDR3 coding sequence is TGCGCCAGCAGCTTGGAAAAGGACAGGGGGAGGACTGAAGCTTTCTTT. Amino acid sequence: CASSLEKDRGRTEAFF. The full variable domain, in which reference TRBV5-1 and TRBJ1-1 provide the parts outside the CDR3, is KAGVTQTPRYLIKTRGQQVTLSCSPISGHRSVSWYQQTPGQGLQFLFEYFSETQRNKGNFPGRFSGRQFSNSRSEMNVSTLELGDSALYLCASSLEKDRGRTEAFFGQGTRLTVV.

The J gene is TRBJ1-1, the V gene TRBV19, with a weak D call TRBD1 (5 bases). This CDR3 region has 15 residues. Germline-derived CDR1 and CDR2 are LNHDA and SQIVND (reference sequence). Trimming stripped 1 base from V and 1 base from J, with 10 bases between. The CDR3 region has the DNA TGTGCCAGTAGTATAGTCGGGGGGGGGAACACTGAAGCTTTCTTT. Amino acids: CASSIVGGGNTEAFF.

This chain joins TRBV29-1 and TRBJ2-3, with TRBD2 matching 9 bases. Germline V gene lookup returns CDR1 SQVTM and CDR2 ANQGSEA. The CDR3 totals 16 residues. After removal of 5 bases from V and 6 bases from J, the junction contained 15 bases not matched to a gene. The CDR3 sequence is CSVPTSGTSRGDTQYF. The CDR3 DNA is TGCAGCGTTCCAACCTCCGGGACTAGCAGGGGGGATACGCAGTATTTT.

The V gene is TRBV7-9, the J gene TRBJ1-1, with a weak D call TRBD1 (5 bases). The germline gives CDR1 SEHNR, CDR2 FQNEAQ (reference sequence). Between the trimmed V and J ends, which lost 0 bases and 11 bases, there was a span of 13 bases. CDR3 length equals 13 residues. CDR3 protein: CASSLAGGANAFF. Here the CDR3 DNA reads TGTGCCAGCAGCTTAGCGGGAGGGGCGAACGCTTTCTTT.

CDR3 in DNA: TGTGCCAGCAGTCCTCCACACCAGGTCAATGAGCAGTTCTTC. As protein: CASSPPHQVNEQFF. The rearrangement uses TRBV25-1 and TRBJ2-1, with D unresolved. CDR3 length: 14 residues. Deletions cut 5 bases from V and 6 bases from J, with 14 bases between. Germline V gene sequence: CDR1 MGHDK, CDR2 SYGVNS.

The gene calls are TRBV6-2 or TRBV6-3 and TRBJ1-6; 9 bases agree with TRBD1. The V segment lost 5 bases and the J segment 9 bases; nucleotides outside the gene matches: 5. This CDR3 contains 14 residues. CDR1 is MNHEY, CDR2 SVGEGT, per germline. CDR3 coding DNA: TGTGCCAGCAGTAACCGGGACAGGGCTTCACCCCTCCACTTT. Amino acids: CASSNRDRASPLHF.

This clone was counted once. The chain employs TRBV30 and TRBJ1-1, with 9 bases lining up with TRBD1. J was trimmed by 1 base and V by 2 bases; bases with no gene match: 2. Germline V gene sequence: CDR1 GTSNPN, CDR2 SVGIG (reference sequence). This CDR3 comprises 14 residues. CDR3 amino acids: CAWSRGQGNTEAFF. DNA for the CDR3: TGTGCCTGGAGTCGGGGACAGGGGAACACTGAAGCTTTCTTT.

The V gene is TRBV11-2, the J gene TRBJ2-7; 9 nucleotides align to TRBD2. The CDR3 covers 17 residues. Per the germline V gene, CDR1 is SGHAT and CDR2 is FQNNGV. With V trimmed by 5 bases and J by 0 bases, 11 bases remained unmatched. CDR3 residues: CASSPSTGLAGSYEQYF. CDR3 DNA sequence: TGTGCCAGCAGCCCATCGACGGGACTAGCCGGCTCCTACGAGCAGTACTTC.

The V and J genes are TRBV7-8 and TRBJ1-2; D unresolved. This CDR3 is 13 amino acids long. Trimming cost V 5 bases and J 8 bases, with 15 bases left between them. Germline V gives CDR1 SGHVS, CDR2 FQNEAQ. CDR3 in DNA: TGTGCCAGCAGCCGCCTACGGGAGGGAGGCTACACCTTC. Its translation is CASSRLREGGYTF.

The chain uses TRBV11-2 and TRBJ2-1; 11 positions match TRBD2. This CDR3 contains 17 residues. In germline, CDR1 is SGHAT, CDR2 FQNNGV. Losses at the gene ends were 5 bases for V and 0 bases for J; bases not matched to a gene: 6. The CDR3 reads CASSGGTSGSSYNEQFF. CDR3 nucleotide sequence: TGTGCCAGCAGCGGAGGGACTAGCGGAAGCTCCTACAATGAGCAGTTCTTC.

This rearrangement joins TRBV11-1 to TRBJ2-7; no clear D. The germline V gene has CDR1 SGHAT and CDR2 FQDESV (reference sequence). The germline V and J ends were trimmed by 2 bases and 10 bases, with 12 bases remaining between them. The length of the CDR3 is 12 residues. In nucleotides, the CDR3 is TGTGCCAGCAGCTTAAGTACCCAGATACAGTACTTC. Translation gives CASSLSTQIQYF.

This chain joins TRBV28 and TRBJ2-3; 8 nucleotides align to TRBD2. V dropped 5 bases and J dropped 0; count of bases not matched to a gene: 4. The germline V gene encodes CDR1 MDHEN and CDR2 SYDVKM. The CDR3 loop spans 15 amino acids. This CDR3 reads CASSTGLGSTDTQYF. The CDR3 DNA sequence: TGTGCCAGCAGTACGGGACTAGGAAGCACAGATACGCAGTATTTT. The whole variable domain, remainder taken from reference TRBV28 and TRBJ2-3, is DVKVTQSSRYLVKRTGEKVFLECVQDMDHENMFWYRQDPGLGLRLIYFSYDVKMKEKGDIPEGYSVSREKKERFSLILESASTNQTSMYLCASSTGLGSTDTQYFGPGTRLTVL.

The chain links TRBV12-3 or TRBV12-4 to TRBJ2-7, with 10 bases identical to TRBD1. J lost 5 bases, V lost 4 bases, and 2 bases had no gene match. CDR3 length equals 13 residues. The CDR3 coding sequence is TGTGCCAGCAGTTGGGACAGGGGAAACGAGCAGTACTTC. Its protein is CASSWDRGNEQYF.

The CDR3 bases are TGTGCCAGCAGTCAACCGGGACAGGGCTCCTACGAGCAGTACTTC. Amino acid sequence: CASSQPGQGSYEQYF. V is TRBV6-5 and J is TRBJ2-7; 9 nucleotides agree with TRBD1. There are 15 residues in the CDR3. V lost 5 bases and J lost 0; bases outside the gene matches: 5. Germline-derived CDR1 and CDR2 are MNHEY and SVGAGI.

The chain couples TRBV20-1 to TRBJ2-5; the D is unclear. The ends were cut back, 3 bases at V and 1 base at J, with 6 bases in the middle. This CDR3 comprises 12 residues. The germline gives CDR1 DFQATT, CDR2 SNEGSKA (reference sequence). Here the CDR3 reads CSASHIQETQYF. The CDR3 DNA reads as TGCAGTGCTAGTCACATCCAAGAGACCCAGTACTTC.

CDR3 residues: CATSPRVQPYNYGYTF. For the CDR3, the DNA is TGTGCCACCAGCCCCCGGGTCCAACCTTACAACTATGGCTACACCTTC. This sequence joins TRBV15 and TRBJ1-2; D gene ambiguous. The CDR3 loop spans 16 amino acids. Germline CDR1 LNHNV, CDR2 YYDKDF (reference sequence). Trimming took off 5 bases at V and 2 bases at J, with 18 bases between the two ends.

This sequence joins TRBV7-3 and TRBJ1-1; D is ambiguous. The V gene's germline CDR1 is SGHTA and CDR2 FQGTGA. This CDR3 spans 13 amino acids. Trimming removed 5 bases from V and 2 bases from J, with 9 bases in between. The CDR3 loop is CASSNQINTEAFF. The CDR3 region has the DNA TGTGCCAGCAGCAATCAGATAAACACTGAAGCTTTCTTT.

The chain couples TRBV28 to TRBJ1-2; D perhaps matches TRBD1 (6 bases). The V gene lost 2 bases and the J gene lost 4 bases, with 8 bases spanning the gap. Germline V gives CDR1 MDHEN, CDR2 SYDVKM. This CDR3 spans 13 amino acids. The CDR3 reads CASSLGQFYGYTF. The CDR3 DNA reads TGTGCCAGCAGTTTAGGACAGTTCTATGGCTACACCTTC.

V usage is TRBV6-1 and J usage is TRBJ2-3; a possible D gene is TRBD1 (5 bases). Germline lookup yields CDR1 MNHNS and CDR2 SASEGT. V was shortened by 8 bases and J by 4 bases, with 7 bases between the two germline ends. CDR3 length equals 11 residues. In DNA form, the CDR3 reads TGTGCCAGCGGGGCCGCAGATACGCAGTATTTT. Translation gives CASGAADTQYF.

The chain combines TRBV7-2 with TRBJ1-2, with D possibly matching TRBD1 (6 bases). V lost 3 bases and J lost 8, with 19 bases in between. The CDR3 is 15 residues long. The germline V gene encodes CDR1 SGHTA and CDR2 FQGNSA. CDR3 amino acids: CASSFVEGVNGGYTF. CDR3 nucleotides: TGTGCCAGCAGCTTTGTCGAGGGGGTAAACGGAGGCTACACCTTC.

The chain couples TRBV19 to TRBJ1-5, with D possibly matching TRBD1 (5 bases). The V gene's germline CDR1 is LNHDA and CDR2 SQIVND (reference sequence). V gave up 5 bases and J gave up 2 bases, with 10 bases separating them. The CDR3 loop spans 14 amino acids. Here the CDR3 DNA reads TGTGCCAGTAGTCCAGGGCTGGGCAATCAGCCCCAGCATTTT. This sequence encodes CASSPGLGNQPQHF. The full variable domain, with the rest looked up from reference TRBV19 and TRBJ1-5, is DGGITQSPKYLFRKEGQNVTLSCEQNLNHDAMYWYRQDPGQGLRLIYYSQIVNDFQKGDIAEGYSVSREKKESFPLTVTSAQKNPTAFYLCASSPGLGNQPQHFGDGTRLSIL.

This rearrangement joins TRBV9 to TRBJ2-3; TRBD2 might be the D (6 bases). CDR3 length: 15 residues. The V gene's germline CDR1 is SGDLS and CDR2 YYNGEE. V was trimmed by 0 bases and J by 0 bases, leaving 8 bases between them. The CDR3 sequence is CASSVERGSTDTQYF. The CDR3 bases are TGTGCCAGCAGCGTAGAACGGGGGAGCACAGATACGCAGTATTTT.

The rearrangement uses TRBV6-5 and TRBJ2-3; 8 nucleotides match TRBD2. Germline lookup yields CDR1 MNHEY and CDR2 SVGAGI. J was trimmed by 2 bases and V by 6 bases; bases with no gene match: 4. There are 14 residues in the CDR3. CDR3 amino acids: CASRTSGPTDTQYF. In DNA form, the CDR3 reads TGTGCCAGCAGAACTAGCGGTCCCACAGATACGCAGTATTTT.

This chain connects TRBV21-1 to TRBJ2-3; whether TRBD2, the table's D call, matches the DNA was not checked. TRBV21-1 is a known pseudogene. The CDR3 loop spans 16 amino acids. The CDR3 DNA reads as TGTGCCAGCAGCAAACCGTCGCTTAGAGGCACAGATACGCAGTATTTT. Protein product: CASSKPSLRGTDTQYF.

This rearrangement joins TRBV10-1 to TRBJ2-2, with 7 positions matching TRBD2. V was clipped by 7 bases and J by 0 bases; unmatched bases: 2. The germline CDR1 and CDR2 sequences are WNHNN and SYGVQD (reference sequence). This CDR3 is 14 amino acids long. DNA of the CDR3: TGCGCCAGCACAAGCGGGGCGAACACCGGGGAGCTGTTTTTT. Its protein product is CASTSGANTGELFF.

This clone was picked up a small number of times. Distinct nucleotide sequences in the sample also encode this CDR3. The chain couples TRBV30 to TRBJ2-7; 7 positions match TRBD1. J gave up 3 bases and V 3 bases, and 2 bases lay outside the gene matches. Germline CDR1 reads GTSNPN; CDR2 reads SVGIG (reference sequence). This CDR3 spans 12 amino acids. CDR3 protein: CAWSRDSYEQYF. Written as DNA, the CDR3 is TGTGCCTGGAGCCGGGACAGCTACGAGCAGTACTTC.

This rearrangement joins TRBV29-1 to TRBJ1-1, with TRBD1 matching over 11 bases. Germline loops: CDR1 SQVTM, CDR2 ANQGSEA. Losses at the gene ends were 1 base for V and 4 bases for J; bases not matched to a gene: 5. There are 15 residues in the CDR3. The chain's CDR3 is CSVEGTGGVSTEAFF. The DNA for the CDR3 is TGCAGCGTTGAAGGGACAGGGGGCGTCAGCACTGAAGCTTTCTTT.

This clone was picked up one time. The J gene is TRBJ2-3, the V gene TRBV2; D is perhaps TRBD2 (6 bases). The CDR3 has 14 amino acids. Trimming pared 4 bases from V and 5 bases from J, leaving 13 bases between. Germline CDR1 reads SNHLY; CDR2 reads FYNNEI. CDR3 amino acids: CASSVGTPKDTQYF. The DNA of the CDR3 is TGTGCCAGCAGTGTCGGGACTCCGAAAGATACGCAGTATTTT.

This clone came up once. The rearrangement joins TRBV7-9 to TRBJ2-7, with a weak D call TRBD1 (5 bases). The V and J ends lost 3 bases and 2 bases respectively, with 11 bases between them. Per the germline V gene, CDR1 is SEHNR and CDR2 is FQNEAQ (reference sequence). CDR3 size: 14 residues. CDR3 residues: CASSFLGVTYEQYF. CDR3 in DNA: TGTGCCAGCAGCTTTTTAGGGGTGACCTACGAGCAGTACTTC.

There are a few counts of this clone. The chain links TRBV6-5 to TRBJ2-2; perhaps TRBD1 as D (5 bases). Germline V lookup: CDR1 MNHEY, CDR2 SVGAGI. CDR3 length: 14 amino acids. Between the trimmed V and J ends, which lost 6 bases and 2 bases, there was a span of 10 bases. Written as DNA, the CDR3 is TGTGCCAGCAGCTGGACATATAACACCGGGGAGCTGTTTTTT. Protein product: CASSWTYNTGELFF.